Sequencing of this T cell receptor (beta chain) was carried out in a study of breast tumors, draining lymph nodes, adjacent tissues. Each CDR3 protein gets one entry after TCRdb re-called the multiplex PCR reads with MiXCR. The repertoire holds about 35,000 distinct CDR3 sequences, with 35% to 40% as singletons. This CDR3 is 12 amino acids long. Germline V CDR1 and CDR2: SGHRS, YFSETQ. Between the trimmed V and J ends, which lost 4 bases and 6 bases, there was a span of 10 bases. This clonotype was observed many times. Source material: breast tumor tissue. The receptor comes from a female donor with breast cancer. Some clones in this sample may be carry-over from other donors' samples. The chain is built from TRBV5-1 and TRBJ1-2; no clear D. Here the CDR3 DNA reads TGCGCCAGCAGCCCTGCCGGGCATGGCTACACCTTC. Amino acid sequence: CASSPAGHGYTF.